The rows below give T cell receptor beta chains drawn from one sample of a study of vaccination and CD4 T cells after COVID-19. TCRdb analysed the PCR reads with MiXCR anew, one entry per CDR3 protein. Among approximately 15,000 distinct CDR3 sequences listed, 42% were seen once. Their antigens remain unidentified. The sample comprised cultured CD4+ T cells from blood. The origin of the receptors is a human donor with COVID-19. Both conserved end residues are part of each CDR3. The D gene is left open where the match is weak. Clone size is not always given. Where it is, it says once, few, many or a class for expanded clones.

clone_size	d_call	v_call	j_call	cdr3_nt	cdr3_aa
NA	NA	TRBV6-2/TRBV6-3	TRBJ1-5	TGTGCCAGCAGTCCGGACGCCAGCAATCAGCCCCAGCATTTT	CASSPDASNQPQHF
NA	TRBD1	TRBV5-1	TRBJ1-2	TGCGCCAGCAGCTTGGTTGGCGGACAGGACTATGGCTACACCTTC	CASSLVGGQDYGYTF
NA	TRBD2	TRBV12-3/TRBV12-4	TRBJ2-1	TGTGCCAGCAGTGACGAGCGGGGGGGCTCCTACAATGAGCAGTTCTTC	CASSDERGGSYNEQFF
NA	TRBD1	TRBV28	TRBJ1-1	TGTGCCAGCAGTTTGGGACAGGGGACGGCTTTCTTT	CASSLGQGTAFF
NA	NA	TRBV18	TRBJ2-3	TGTGCCAGCTCACCCGAGGGTAGAGGCGATACGCAGTATTTT	CASSPEGRGDTQYF
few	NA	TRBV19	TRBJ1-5	TGTGCCAGTAGTATACCCCTTAGGCCCCAGCATTTT	CASSIPLRPQHF
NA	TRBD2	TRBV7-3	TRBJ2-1	TGTGCCAGCAGCTTAACAAGCGGGGGGAGGGATGAGCAGTTCTTC	CASSLTSGGRDEQFF
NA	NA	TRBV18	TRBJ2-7	TGTGCCAGCTCACCCCCTCCGGGGGCAGGGGCCTACGAGCAGTACTTC	CASSPPPGAGAYEQYF
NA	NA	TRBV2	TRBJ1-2	TGTGCCAGCAGTCCCGAGGGCCGCTACACCTTC	CASSPEGRYTF
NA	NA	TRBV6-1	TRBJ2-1	TGTGCCAGCCCGCGTCTAGGTGAGCAGTTCTTC	CASPRLGEQFF
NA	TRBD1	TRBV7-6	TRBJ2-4	TGTGCCAGCAGCCCCACAACTCCAGGGGGCATAACCAAAAACATTCAGTACTTC	CASSPTTPGGITKNIQYF